The clone carrying this TCR beta chain was seen a single time. Its antigen remains unknown. The sample originates from a study of Ad26.COV2.S vaccination and SARS-CoV-2 variants. Study overall: Doses of Ad26.COV2.S were injected into muscle once or twice, 56 days apart. Study-level points and caveats: Post-vaccination breadth of spike-specific CD8+ and CD4+ T cell responses was reportedly substantial.

Documented treatment: approximately 18 received Ad26.COV2.S at low or high dose, single or two shots; roughly five received placebo; per-sample allocation not given. Material that was analyzed had been drawn on day 63 after the first vaccine or placebo injection. The V gene lost 5 bases and the J gene lost 4 bases, with 8 bases spanning the gap. This CDR3 comprises 13 residues. The germline V gene has CDR1 MGHRA and CDR2 YSYEKL. Repertoires were generated with immunoSEQ multiplex PCR, while TCRdb's copy carries only in-frame clones and drops some. The profile shows over 400,000 clones, 80% to 95% of them singletons.

This specimen was peripheral blood, taken in a trial of Ad26.COV2.S vaccine versus placebo. The clonotype comes from a person between 18 and 60 years old who received the Ad26.COV2.S COVID-19 vaccine or a placebo. V and J are TRBV4-1 and TRBJ1-4; D ambiguous. The CDR3 bases are TGCGCCAGCAGCGTCACACGTAATGAAAAACTGTTTTTT. Protein sequence: CASSVTRNEKLFF.